Each of the 7 T cell receptor beta chains below was sequenced from the same sample in a study of cytomegalovirus exposure and HLA in healthy donors. PCR was performed using 60 Vbeta and 13 Jbeta primers. Produced via immunoSEQ multiplex PCR; TCRdb's table is partial and in-frame only. Found here are tens of thousands of clones, around 85% of them singletons; the top ten hold approximately 1.2%. Sequencing input: PBMCs. The receptors here all came from a girl under 10 years old in good health and CMV-seropositive.

The gene calls are TRBV28 and TRBJ1-1; D unclear. Germline CDR1 MDHEN, CDR2 SYDVKM. V shed 8 bases and J shed 7 bases, with 17 bases lying between them. The CDR3 sequence is 13 residues long. The chain's CDR3 is CASSTRDSVEAFF. CDR3 coding DNA: TGTGCCAGCTCTACCCGCGATAGCGTTGAAGCTTTCTTT. Combining the CDR3 with reference TRBV28 and TRBJ1-1 gives the whole variable domain DVKVTQSSRYLVKRTGEKVFLECVQDMDHENMFWYRQDPGLGLRLIYFSYDVKMKEKGDIPEGYSVSREKKERFSLILESASTNQTSMYLCASSTRDSVEAFFGQGTRLTVV.

This clone was counted between two and nine times. The CDR3 sequence: CSVDRGDYGYTF. DNA of the CDR3: TGCAGCGTTGACAGGGGGGACTATGGCTACACCTTC. The chain carries TRBV29-1 and TRBJ1-2; 7 bases agree with TRBD1. This CDR3 contains 12 residues. The ends lost 3 bases at V and 3 bases at J; junction bases unmatched: 1. Germline V CDR1 and CDR2: SQVTM, ANQGSEA.

This clone was detected a few times. V is TRBV6-5 and J is TRBJ1-5; a possible D gene is TRBD1 (5 bases). Germline V lookup: CDR1 MNHEY, CDR2 SVGAGI. Between the trimmed V and J ends, which lost 4 bases and 0 bases, there was a span of 7 bases. CDR3 size: 14 residues. The CDR3 bases are TGTGCCAGCAGTTGGGGCTATAGCAATCAGCCCCAGCATTTT. This translates into CASSWGYSNQPQHF.

The chain employs TRBV5-6 and TRBJ2-2; D gene unclear. The CDR3 contains 14 residues. V lost 1 base, J lost 4 bases, and 8 bases lay in between. The germline V gene has CDR1 SGHDT and CDR2 YYEEEE. The DNA for the CDR3 is TGTGCCAGCAGCTTGTCGGGTGGCACCGGGGAGCTGTTTTTT. It is translated as CASSLSGGTGELFF.

This chain links TRBV27 with TRBJ2-7; 10 nucleotides match TRBD2. CDR1 is MNHEY and CDR2 is SMNVEV in the germline V gene (reference sequence). Trimming cost V 3 bases and J 5 bases; bases outside gene matches: 10. The CDR3 spans 16 residues. CDR3 sequence: CASSFSRLAGEHEQYF. CDR3 DNA sequence: TGTGCCAGCAGTTTTAGTAGGCTAGCGGGAGAGCACGAGCAGTACTTC.

This chain uses TRBV23-1 with TRBJ2-7, with D uncertain. TRBV23-1 is given ORF status, its function remaining uncertain. The ends were cut back, 6 bases at V and 3 bases at J, with 18 bases in the middle. The CDR3 is 15 amino acids. The CDR3 protein is CASRTAVEPFYEQYF. The CDR3 DNA reads TGCGCCAGCAGGACGGCGGTCGAACCCTTCTACGAGCAGTACTTC.

J is TRBJ1-1 and V is TRBV7-9; D is uncertain. Trimming removed 2 bases at V and 3 bases at J, with 7 bases between. Germline assignment: CDR1 SEHNR and CDR2 FQNEAQ (reference sequence). The CDR3 contains 13 residues. The DNA for the CDR3 is TGTGCCAGCAGCTTACGGGAGGACACTGAAGCTTTCTTT. This codes for CASSLREDTEAFF.